This is a list of T cell receptor beta chains from one sample in a study of blood T cells in healthy people across ages. From the 5' RACE reads, TCRdb called clonotypes with MiXCR, one entry per CDR3 protein. The data contain hundreds of thousands of distinct CDR3 sequences, under 50% of them singletons. Sequencing used blood. The origin of the receptors is a young man in good health. Each CDR3 is given with its conserved first and last residue. Each record gives: J gene, D gene, clone size, V gene, CDR3 DNA, CDR3 protein. The D gene is left open where the match is weak. Rows give clone size only sometimes, using once, few, many, or a class for an expanded clone.

J: TRBJ2-7; D: TRBD2; size: -; V: TRBV7-2; DNA: TGTGCCAGCAGCTTAGAGACTAGCGGTTACGAGCAGTACTTC; CDR3: CASSLETSGYEQYF
J: TRBJ2-3; D: -; size: many; V: TRBV4-3; DNA: TGCGCCAGCAGCCAAGGGCCGAACTCAGATACGCAGTATTTT; CDR3: CASSQGPNSDTQYF
J: TRBJ2-1; D: -; size: few; V: TRBV7-2; DNA: TGTGCCAGCAGCTTAGTCCCAGTGGGGTACAATGAGCAGTTCTTC; CDR3: CASSLVPVGYNEQFF
J: TRBJ1-2; D: TRBD1; size: -; V: TRBV12-5; DNA: TGTGCTAGTGGTATTGACAGGGGGCTTTCTGGCTACACCTTC; CDR3: CASGIDRGLSGYTF
J: TRBJ1-1; D: -; size: -; V: TRBV29-1; DNA: TGCAGCGCCGATAGGGCTAGTGGGACTGAAGCTTTCTTT; CDR3: CSADRASGTEAFF
J: TRBJ1-5; D: -; size: -; V: TRBV6-2/TRBV6-3; DNA: TGTGCCAGCAGGGTAACGGGGAATCAGCCCCAGCATTTT; CDR3: CASRVTGNQPQHF
J: TRBJ2-2; D: -; size: once; V: TRBV29-1; DNA: TGCAGCGTTGAAGGGGGCCGAGGGGAGCTGTTTTTT; CDR3: CSVEGGRGELFF
J: TRBJ2-5; D: TRBD2; size: -; V: TRBV6-1; DNA: TGTGCCAGCAGTGAATTCGGGACTAGCGGGGGGGAGACCCAGTACTTC; CDR3: CASSEFGTSGGETQYF
J: TRBJ2-3; D: -; size: -; V: TRBV28; DNA: TGTGCCAGCAGTTTAAAAAGCCCAGATACGCAGTATTTT; CDR3: CASSLKSPDTQYF
J: TRBJ2-1; D: -; size: -; V: TRBV6-1; DNA: TGTGCCAGCAGTGAAGAGGGGACAACTCCCTCCAATGAGCAGTTCTTC; CDR3: CASSEEGTTPSNEQFF
J: TRBJ2-7; D: TRBD1; size: once; V: TRBV28; DNA: TGTGCCAGCGAATACCGGGACAGCTCCTACAAGGAGCAGTACTTC; CDR3: CASEYRDSSYKEQYF
J: TRBJ2-3; D: TRBD1; size: -; V: TRBV7-2; DNA: TGTGCCAGCAGCTTATCCGGGACAGGCCTCCACAGGGTTGCAGATACGCAGTATTTT; CDR3: CASSLSGTGLHRVADTQYF
J: TRBJ2-1; D: TRBD1; size: -; V: TRBV4-2; DNA: TGTGCCAGCAGCGTCCAACAGGGGTCTAACAATGAGCAGTTCTTC; CDR3: CASSVQQGSNNEQFF
J: TRBJ1-1; D: TRBD1; size: few; V: TRBV12-3/TRBV12-4; DNA: TGTGCCAGCAGATCATACAGGGGGCCCAAAGCTTTCTTT; CDR3: CASRSYRGPKAFF
J: TRBJ2-2; D: -; size: -; V: TRBV27; DNA: TGTGCCAGCAGTTACCCAGGGGCAGGGGACACCGAGGAGCTGTTTTTT; CDR3: CASSYPGAGDTEELFF
J: TRBJ2-3; D: -; size: -; V: TRBV2; DNA: TGTGCCAGCAGTGAGGGCAGATCCCGTCTGGGTACGCAGTATTTT; CDR3: CASSEGRSRLGTQYF
J: TRBJ1-2; D: -; size: few; V: TRBV27; DNA: TGTGCCAGCAGTAATTGGGGGGCGTTGGATGGCTACACCTTC; CDR3: CASSNWGALDGYTF
J: TRBJ2-7; D: -; size: -; V: TRBV9; DNA: TGTGCCAGCAGCGTAGAACAGGGAACCTACGAGCAGTACTTC; CDR3: CASSVEQGTYEQYF
J: TRBJ1-2; D: -; size: -; V: TRBV5-6; DNA: TGTGCCAGCAGCTTGTATTCCTGGTGGGATTTCGATGGCTACACCTTC; CDR3: CASSLYSWWDFDGYTF
J: TRBJ2-3; D: -; size: few; V: TRBV12-3/TRBV12-4; DNA: TGTGCCAGCAGTTTGGCGCACAGAGATACGCAGTATTTT; CDR3: CASSLAHRDTQYF
J: TRBJ1-1; D: -; size: -; V: TRBV20-1; DNA: TGCAGTGCTAGCGGCCAGACTATAATGAACACTGAAGCTTTCTTT; CDR3: CSASGQTIMNTEAFF
J: TRBJ2-7; D: -; size: -; V: TRBV15; DNA: TGTGCCACCAGCCCTGGCGGGGTTGCCTACGAGCAGTACTTC; CDR3: CATSPGGVAYEQYF
J: TRBJ1-2; D: -; size: -; V: TRBV3-1; DNA: TGTGCCAGCACTGGAGTATCGAGTCAGGATGGCTACACCTTC; CDR3: CASTGVSSQDGYTF
J: TRBJ2-6; D: TRBD1; size: once; V: TRBV6-1; DNA: TGTGCCAGCACCCGGGACAGGGACTTGTTTTACTCTGGGGCCAACGTCCTGACTTTC; CDR3: CASTRDRDLFYSGANVLTF
J: TRBJ2-5; D: TRBD2; size: -; V: TRBV2; DNA: TGTGCCAGCAGGGCCAGCGGGACTAGCGGGGGAAGGGAGACCCAGTACTTC; CDR3: CASRASGTSGGRETQYF
J: TRBJ1-6; D: -; size: -; V: TRBV12-3/TRBV12-4; DNA: TGTGCCAGCAGTTTAGGGCAGGGGCTCTCACCCCTCCACTTT; CDR3: CASSLGQGLSPLHF
J: TRBJ2-4; D: TRBD2; size: many; V: TRBV4-2; DNA: TGTGCCAGCAGCCAAGGACTAGCGGGAGCCAAAAACATTCAGTACTTC; CDR3: CASSQGLAGAKNIQYF
J: TRBJ1-4; D: TRBD1; size: many; V: TRBV9; DNA: TGTGCCAGCAGCCTGGGGACAGTTCCGAATGAAAAACTGTTTTTT; CDR3: CASSLGTVPNEKLFF
J: TRBJ1-1; D: -; size: -; V: TRBV12-3/TRBV12-4; DNA: TGTGCCAGCAGTTCGACAGCGCCCACTGAAGCTTTCTTT; CDR3: CASSSTAPTEAFF
J: TRBJ1-5; D: TRBD1; size: -; V: TRBV20-1; DNA: TGCAGTGCTAGTAACCCTGGGACAGGTTCGCGGGCTCAGCCCCAGCATTTT; CDR3: CSASNPGTGSRAQPQHF
J: TRBJ2-3; D: TRBD2; size: few; V: TRBV4-2; DNA: TGTGCCAGCAGCCAAGAAAGCGGGGGGTCGAATACGCAGTATTTT; CDR3: CASSQESGGSNTQYF
J: TRBJ2-3; D: TRBD1; size: -; V: TRBV10-3; DNA: TGTGCCATCGGCGGGGGTCCAGGACAGGGGGGAGATACGCAGTATTTT; CDR3: CAIGGGPGQGGDTQYF
J: TRBJ2-3; D: -; size: -; V: TRBV7-8; DNA: TGTGCCAGCAGCCCAGCTTCGGGGCCTAGCACAGATACGCAGTATTTT; CDR3: CASSPASGPSTDTQYF
J: TRBJ2-3; D: TRBD2; size: many; V: TRBV4-1; DNA: TGCGCCAGCAGCCTCGGACTAGCGGGGCCCACAGATACGCAGTATTTT; CDR3: CASSLGLAGPTDTQYF
J: TRBJ2-5; D: -; size: -; V: TRBV3-1; DNA: TGTGCCAGCAGCCAAGGGTCTTCTCAGATAGGCCAAGAGACCCAGTACTTC; CDR3: CASSQGSSQIGQETQYF